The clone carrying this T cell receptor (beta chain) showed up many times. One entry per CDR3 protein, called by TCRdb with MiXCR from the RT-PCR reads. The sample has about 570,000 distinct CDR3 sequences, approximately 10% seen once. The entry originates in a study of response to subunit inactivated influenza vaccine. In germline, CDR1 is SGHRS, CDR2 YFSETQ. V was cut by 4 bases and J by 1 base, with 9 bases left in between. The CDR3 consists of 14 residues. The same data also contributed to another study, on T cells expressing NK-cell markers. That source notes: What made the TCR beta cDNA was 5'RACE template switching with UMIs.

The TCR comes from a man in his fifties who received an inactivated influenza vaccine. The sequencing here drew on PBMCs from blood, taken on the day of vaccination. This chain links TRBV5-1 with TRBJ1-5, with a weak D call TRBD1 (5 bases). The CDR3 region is CASSQGTSNQPQHF. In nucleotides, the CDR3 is TGCGCCAGCAGCCAAGGGACCAGCAATCAGCCCCAGCATTTT.